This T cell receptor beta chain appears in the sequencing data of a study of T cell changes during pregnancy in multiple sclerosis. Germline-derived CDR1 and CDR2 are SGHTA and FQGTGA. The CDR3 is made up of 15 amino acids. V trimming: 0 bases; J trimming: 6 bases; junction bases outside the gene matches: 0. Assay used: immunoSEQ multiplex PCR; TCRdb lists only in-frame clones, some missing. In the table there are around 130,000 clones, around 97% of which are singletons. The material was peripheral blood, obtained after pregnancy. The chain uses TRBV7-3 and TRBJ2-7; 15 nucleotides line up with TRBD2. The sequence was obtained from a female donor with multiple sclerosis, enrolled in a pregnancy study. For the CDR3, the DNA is TGTGCCAGCAGCTTAACGGGACTAGCGGGAGGCGAGCAGTACTTC. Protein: CASSLTGLAGGEQYF.